A single T cell receptor beta chain is shown here with its context. At one boundary the junction diverges from the germline segment, which might be a read error. This sample was taken from a study of T cells in Graves' hyperthyroidism and ophthalmopathy. The CDR3 sequence is 15 residues long. From germline, CDR1 is GTSNPN and CDR2 SVGIG (reference sequence). Researchers amplified the TCR beta CDR3 regions from RNA transcripts. Researchers ran a first-round RT-PCR on the TCR CDR3 using the HTBI primer set. TCRdb independently ran MiXCR on the multiplex PCR reads; one entry per CDR3 protein. The data hold a few hundred thousand distinct CDR3 sequences, with about 14% observed a single time.

The sequence came from a woman aged 25 to 45 with Graves' ophthalmopathy. The J gene is TRBJ2-2, the V gene TRBV30, with TRBD1 identical over 9 bases. Sequencing was done on a sample of blood. DNA of the CDR3: TGTGCCTGGGCGCACAGGGGGCGATACACCGGGGAGCGGTTTTTT. Protein: CAWAHRGRYTGERFF.